This T cell receptor (beta chain) was identified in a study of shared clonotypes between healthy human individuals. Study at large: CD8 memory received one plate per donor, CD8 naive two, CD4 memory three and CD4 naive three.

The CDR3 is 15 amino acids. Germline loops: CDR1 GTSNPN, CDR2 SVGIG (reference sequence). Trimming took 2 bases from V and 4 from J; bases not matched to a gene: 8. The study, taken as a whole, reports: Estimated clonotype richness was generally higher in naive than memory subsets.

Nashville, Tennessee was home to all donors, who were Caucasian adults. Turning to this clone: Its antigen remains unidentified.

Profiling relied on immunoSEQ multiplex PCR, and the TCRdb table lists in-frame clones only, not all of them. The sample yields millions of clones, over 85% seen once. Material: naive CD4+ T cells sorted from blood. Specified subset: CD45RA+ positively selected. J is TRBJ1-5 and V is TRBV30; 7 bases match TRBD1. This sequence was found in a young man in good health. The CDR3 spells CAWSPGQATNQPQHF. In nucleotides, the CDR3 is TGTGCCTGGAGTCCAGGACAGGCGACAAATCAGCCCCAGCATTTT.